This T cell receptor beta chain emerged from a study of patients and donors after allogeneic stem cell transplantation. This clonotype was recorded many times. CDR1 SGHDT and CDR2 YYEEEE come from the germline V gene. The V and J ends lost 0 bases and 3 bases respectively, with 10 bases between them. This CDR3 has 15 amino acids. TCRdb re-analysed the RT-PCR reads in MiXCR, keeping a single row per CDR3 protein. Found here are about 230,000 distinct CDR3 sequences, roughly 15% of them singletons; the top ten hold roughly 11%. The chain is built from TRBV5-6 and TRBJ1-5; no firm D call. Sequenced sample: blood, either unsorted or a sorted T cell fraction (not recorded which). The sequence derives from a human donor who was either an allogeneic HSCT recipient or a stem cell or donor lymphocyte infusion donor (not recorded which). It is not recorded whose cells these are; they may come from a transplant donor. DNA for the CDR3: TGTGCCAGCAGCTTGGGACACAACTTCAATCAGCCCCAGCATTTT. It is translated as CASSLGHNFNQPQHF. Full variable domain (remainder filled in from reference TRBV5-6 and TRBJ1-5): DAGVTQSPTHLIKTRGQQVTLRCSPKSGHDTVSWYQQALGQGPQFIFQYYEEEERQRGNFPDRFSGHQFPNYSSELNVNALLLGDSALYLCASSLGHNFNQPQHFGDGTRLSIL.